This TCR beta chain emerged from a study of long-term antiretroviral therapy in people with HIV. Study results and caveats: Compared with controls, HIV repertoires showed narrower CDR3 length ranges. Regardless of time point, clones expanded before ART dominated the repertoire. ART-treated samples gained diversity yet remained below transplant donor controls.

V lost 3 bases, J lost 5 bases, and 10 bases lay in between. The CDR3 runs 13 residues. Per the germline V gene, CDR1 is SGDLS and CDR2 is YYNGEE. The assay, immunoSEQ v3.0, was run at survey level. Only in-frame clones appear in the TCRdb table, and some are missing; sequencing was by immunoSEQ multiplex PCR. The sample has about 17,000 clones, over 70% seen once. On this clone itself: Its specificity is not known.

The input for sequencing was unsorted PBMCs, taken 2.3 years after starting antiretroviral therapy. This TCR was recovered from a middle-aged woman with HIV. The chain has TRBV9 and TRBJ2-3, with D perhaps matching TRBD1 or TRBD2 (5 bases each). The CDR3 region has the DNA TGTGCCAGCAGCGGTGCTGGGGGAGATACGCAGTATTTT. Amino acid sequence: CASSGAGGDTQYF. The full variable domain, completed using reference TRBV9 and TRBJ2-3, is DSGVTQTPKHLITATGQRVTLRCSPRSGDLSVYWYQQSLDQGLQFLIQYYNGEERAKGNILERFSAQQFPDLHSELNLSSLELGDSALYFCASSGAGGDTQYFGPGTRLTVL.